This T cell receptor (beta chain) was sequenced during a study of T cells in Graves' hyperthyroidism and ophthalmopathy. For ophthalmopathy patients, the Clinical Activity Score was at least 3 and the NOSPECS grade at least 4; duration was under 3 months. The diagnostic basis comprised clinical symptoms, serum thyroxine and TRAb, thyroid ultrasound and orbital computed tomography. PBMCs were collected from an approximately 9.4 ml volume of fresh peripheral blood. It was RNA transcripts that yielded the amplified TCR beta CDR3 regions. Carried out on the TCR CDR3, a first-round RT-PCR used the HTBI primer set. Via MiXCR, TCRdb re-called the multiplex PCR reads, giving one row per CDR3 protein. The data hold about 400,000 distinct CDR3 sequences, with about 14% observed a single time. Study-wide results and caveats: A model of 13 V-J pairs discriminated ophthalmopathy from stable hyperthyroidism.

Comment on this clonotype: What it binds is not known.

The sample comprised blood. This sequence originates from a man between 45 and 60 years old with Graves' ophthalmopathy.

Here the CDR3 DNA reads TGTGCCAGCACCCAAGGGACAGGGGGCAATGAGCAGTTCTTC. This translates into CASTQGTGGNEQFF. The chain joins TRBV6-1 to TRBJ2-1; 11 bases agree with TRBD1. The germline CDR1 and CDR2 sequences are MNHNS and SASEGT. The V and J ends lost 7 bases and 6 bases, in that order; junction bases with no gene match: 5. The CDR3 runs 14 residues.